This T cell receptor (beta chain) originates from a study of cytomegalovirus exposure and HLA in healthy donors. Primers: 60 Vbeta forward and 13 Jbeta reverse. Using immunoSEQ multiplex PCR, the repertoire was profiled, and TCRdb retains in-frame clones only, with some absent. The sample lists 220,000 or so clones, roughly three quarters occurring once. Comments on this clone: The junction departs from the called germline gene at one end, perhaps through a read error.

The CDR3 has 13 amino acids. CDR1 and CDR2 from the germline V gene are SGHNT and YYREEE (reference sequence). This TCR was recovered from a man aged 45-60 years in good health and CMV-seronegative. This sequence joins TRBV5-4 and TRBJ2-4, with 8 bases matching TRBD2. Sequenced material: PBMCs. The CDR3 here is CASSSGGAKASNF. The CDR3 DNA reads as TGTGCCAGCAGCTCGGGGGGGGCGAAGGCTAGCAACTTC.